This TCR beta chain was profiled in a study of cytomegalovirus exposure and HLA in healthy donors. This clone was seen only a few times. The antigen remains unidentified. CDR1 is SQVTM and CDR2 is ANQGSEA in the germline V gene. CDR3 size: 11 residues. Unmatched junction bases numbered 7, after V lost 6 bases and J lost 11 bases. This PCR relied on a set of 60 Vbeta primers and 13 Jbeta primers. The protocol was immunoSEQ multiplex PCR, while the TCRdb copy is restricted to in-frame clones and leaves out a portion. The repertoire holds thousands of clones, about half seen once, with about 5.3% in the top ten. Study findings and constraints: In a later analysis, a missense DCLRE1C variant was linked to TCR beta V- and J-gene trimming.

The chain has TRBV29-1 and TRBJ1-3; 7 positions agree with TRBD1. The receptor's source is a man aged 25-45 years in good health and CMV-seropositive. Sequenced input: PBMCs. CDR3 coding DNA: TGCAGCGTGAATAACAGGGGCGCCATATATTTT. This translates into CSVNNRGAIYF.